This T cell receptor (beta chain) emerged from a study of shared clonotypes between healthy human individuals. Notes on the study in general: Rarefaction exposed incomplete sorted-subset sequencing despite large depth. The authors expected sequencing depth to affect clonotype sharing among donors.

The method was immunoSEQ multiplex PCR; TCRdb's version includes in-frame clones alone and lacks a portion of them. Here the sample spans approximately 1,000,000 clones, about 72% being singletons. This CDR3 spans 15 amino acids. V shed 3 bases and J shed 3 bases, with 15 bases lying between them. CDR1 is MDHEN and CDR2 is SYDVKM in the germline V gene. In the CD4+ fraction, cells were divided into CD45RA+ naive and CD45RA-negative memory subsets. This clone has just a few counts. As yet, its antigen is unknown. This TCR derives from a man younger than 35 in good health. Some clones in this sample may be carry-over from other donors' samples. The specimen was memory CD4+ T cells from PBMCs. Subset in this sample: CD45RA-negative fraction. This sequence joins TRBV28 and TRBJ2-7; TRBD1 is a possible D gene (6 bases). The CDR3 is CASSLAGTTNYEQYF. The CDR3 DNA reads TGTGCCAGCAGTTTGGCCGGGACAACTAACTACGAGCAGTACTTC. Full variable domain (missing parts from reference TRBV28 and TRBJ2-7): DVKVTQSSRYLVKRTGEKVFLECVQDMDHENMFWYRQDPGLGLRLIYFSYDVKMKEKGDIPEGYSVSREKKERFSLILESASTNQTSMYLCASSLAGTTNYEQYFGPGTRLTVT.